The 12 T cell receptor beta chains below were found in one sample sequenced in a study of blood T cell repertoires in COVID-19. Clones were read by immunoSEQ multiplex PCR, and TCRdb kept only the in-frame ones, dropping some. The sample comprises some 220,000 clones, roughly 85% of which are singletons, and 2.4% rests with the top ten. The specimen sequenced was peripheral blood. The receptors were sampled from a woman aged 65 to 85 with COVID-19, enrolled during active disease.

The chain is built from TRBV19 and TRBJ1-5; D unresolved. Trimming took 6 bases from V and 4 from J, leaving 10 bases between them. The CDR3 is made up of 13 amino acids. CDR1 and CDR2 (germline): LNHDA, SQIVND (reference sequence). CDR3 amino acids: CASSPPGNQPQHF. The DNA of the CDR3 is TGTGCCAGTAGCCCACCCGGGAATCAGCCCCAGCATTTT.

The V gene is TRBV24-1, the J gene TRBJ2-2, with 9 positions matching TRBD1. The ends lost 3 bases at V and 6 bases at J; junction bases unmatched: 13. CDR1 is KGHDR, CDR2 SFDVKD, per germline. The CDR3 is 18 residues long. CDR3 region: CATSDTLPGQGLAGELFF. The CDR3 bases are TGTGCCACCAGTGATACTCTCCCCGGACAGGGGTTGGCCGGGGAGCTGTTTTTT.

CDR3 region: CASGLGQRTDTQYF. CDR3 sequence (DNA): TGTGCTAGTGGTTTAGGACAGCGCACAGATACGCAGTATTTT. The genes are TRBV12-5 and TRBJ2-3, with D possibly TRBD1 on 6 matching bases. The CDR3 length is 14 residues. Trimming shortened V by 3 bases and J by 1 base, and 8 bases separated the two germline ends. From germline, CDR1 is LGHNT and CDR2 FRNRAP.

The CDR3 region is CASSIGQTLYNEQFF. In DNA, the CDR3 is TGTGCCAGTAGTATAGGACAGACCCTATACAATGAGCAGTTCTTC. V and J are TRBV19 and TRBJ2-1; possible D gene TRBD1, 5 bases. Trimming cost V 1 base and J 4 bases, with 11 bases left between them. Germline assignment: CDR1 LNHDA and CDR2 SQIVND (reference sequence). The length of the CDR3 is 15 residues.

The chain is built from TRBV19 and TRBJ2-1, with TRBD1 identical over 7 bases. V trimming: 4 bases; J trimming: 3 bases; junction bases outside the gene matches: 6. This CDR3 is 15 amino acids long. Germline-derived CDR1 and CDR2 are LNHDA and SQIVND (reference sequence). The CDR3 nucleotides read TGTGCCAGTAGTAAGGGACAGCTAATCTACAATGAGCAGTTCTTC. Its translation: CASSKGQLIYNEQFF.

This chain connects TRBV15 to TRBJ2-3, with a weak D call TRBD2 (5 bases). CDR3 length: 17 residues. Per germline, CDR1 LNHNV and CDR2 YYDKDF (reference sequence). V was cut by 1 base and J by 0 bases, with 14 bases left in between. CDR3 amino acids: CATSRGGRGKSTDTQYF. CDR3 bases: TGTGCCACCAGCAGAGGTGGGAGAGGCAAAAGCACAGATACGCAGTATTTT.

The V gene is TRBV5-6, the J gene TRBJ1-5; a weak D match, TRBD1 (5 bases). Between the trimmed V and J ends, which lost 1 base and 4 bases, there was a span of 12 bases. The germline CDR1 and CDR2 sequences are SGHDT and YYEEEE. The CDR3 runs to 15 residues. CDR3 loop: CASSLWATGNQPQHF. The CDR3 DNA is TGTGCCAGCAGCTTGTGGGCCACAGGTAATCAGCCCCAGCATTTT.

The chain joins TRBV7-3 to TRBJ2-1; TRBD2 is a possible D gene (6 bases). V dropped 8 bases and J dropped 8 bases, with 16 bases sitting between them. CDR3 length: 13 residues. CDR1 and CDR2 (germline): SGHTA, FQGTGA. CDR3 region: CASSRGTSDEQFF. CDR3 in DNA: TGTGCCAGCTCCCGCGGGACGTCGGATGAGCAGTTCTTC.

The chain is built from TRBV5-1 and TRBJ2-7; TRBD1 is a possible D gene (6 bases). V shed 2 bases and J shed 5 bases, with 17 bases lying between them. The CDR3 spans 15 residues. CDR1 and CDR2 from the germline V gene are SGHRS and YFSETQ. The CDR3 region has the DNA TGCGCCAGCAGCTTAGGGCACAGGGTGGGCAACGAGCAGTACTTC. This codes for CASSLGHRVGNEQYF.

This chain uses TRBV7-2 with TRBJ2-3; TRBD2 matches at 9 bases. Germline values: CDR1 SGHTA, CDR2 FQGNSA. The ends lost 6 bases at V and 2 bases at J; junction bases unmatched: 12. The CDR3 loop spans 17 amino acids. The CDR3 here is CASSRDASGGNTDTQYF. In DNA form, the CDR3 reads TGTGCCAGCAGTCGGGACGCAAGCGGGGGGAACACAGATACGCAGTATTTT.

The chain is built from TRBV2 and TRBJ1-2, with a weak D call TRBD1 (6 bases). This CDR3 comprises 13 residues. V gave up 10 bases and J gave up 6 bases, with 18 bases separating them. The germline V gene has CDR1 SNHLY and CDR2 FYNNEI. The chain's CDR3 is CATSGQIFNGYTF. The CDR3 DNA is TGTGCCACCTCAGGACAGATATTTAATGGCTACACCTTC.

The rearrangement uses TRBV2 and TRBJ2-7, with 11 nucleotides matching TRBD2. Germline V gives CDR1 SNHLY, CDR2 FYNNEI. V gave up 3 bases and J gave up 6 bases; unmatched junction bases: 13. The CDR3 covers 17 residues. Here the CDR3 DNA reads TGTGCCAGCAGTGATGGGATTCTTAGCGGGAGGGCGTTCGAGCAGTACTTC. Encoded protein: CASSDGILSGRAFEQYF.